This entry lists 3 T cell receptor beta chains sequenced from one sample in a study of Tregs in tolerant kidney transplant recipients. Data came from immunoSEQ multiplex PCR; TCRdb stores just in-frame clones and leaves some out. The sample shows approximately 52,000 clones, and around 0.88% sits with its ten largest clones. Specimen: CD4+ T cells from blood, collected before the transplant. The receptor set was obtained from a human donor who received a combined kidney and bone marrow transplant.

About this clone: Read data end 3 residues before the CDR3 end; the end is taken from the germline J gene. The chain links TRBV2 to TRBJ2-2; 10 bases line up with TRBD1. The V segment lost 8 bases and the J segment 5 bases; nucleotides outside the gene matches: 5. This CDR3 has 14 residues. Germline V gene sequence: CDR1 SNHLY, CDR2 FYNNEI. CDR3 amino acids: CASSGTGETGELFF. CDR3 DNA, as far as it was read: TGTGCCAGCTCCGGGACAGGGGAGACCGGGGAG.

With respect to this clone: The missing CDR3 end, 3 residues past where the read stops, is filled in from the germline J gene. The chain carries TRBV10-3 and TRBJ2-5; 10 nucleotides agree with TRBD2. The CDR3 extends over 17 amino acids. Germline V gene lookup returns CDR1 ENHRY and CDR2 SYGVKD. V dropped 6 bases and J dropped 3; count of bases not matched to a gene: 13. The part of the CDR3 DNA that was read is TGTGCCATCAGAAATAGCCCGGGACTAGCGAATGAAGAGACC. It translates to CAIRNSPGLANEET. The complete CDR3 reads CAIRNSPGLANEETQYF.

Worth noting for this clone: Coverage ceases 3 residues before the CDR3 finishes, and the germline J gene fills in the end. The genes are TRBV18 and TRBJ2-7; D is possibly TRBD1 (5 bases). This CDR3 contains 15 residues. Trimming took off 5 bases at V and 5 bases at J, with 19 bases between the two ends. CDR1 and CDR2 (germline): KGHSH, LQKENI. The CDR3 region is CASSTSYGPRDEQYF. Incomplete CDR3 DNA: TGTGCCAGCTCAACCTCCTACGGCCCCAGGGACGAG.